This passage covers 32 T cell receptor beta chains from one sample sequenced in a study of blood T cell repertoires in COVID-19. Profiling relied on immunoSEQ multiplex PCR, and the TCRdb table lists in-frame clones only, not all of them. The sample shows approximately 480,000 clones, about nine tenths of them seen only once. The specimen was PBMCs or T cells enriched from blood (not recorded which). All receptors derive from a woman younger than 30 who had recovered from COVID-19.

The chain uses TRBV9 and TRBJ1-2; D possibly corresponds to TRBD1 (5 bases). The germline V and J ends were trimmed by 6 bases and 3 bases, with 15 bases remaining between them. This CDR3 has 14 amino acids. The germline V gene encodes CDR1 SGDLS and CDR2 YYNGEE. The CDR3 region is CASTRGRSDYGYTF. The CDR3 region has the DNA TGTGCCAGCACCCGGGGGAGGTCGGACTATGGCTACACCTTC.

The chain recombines TRBV4-1 with TRBJ1-5; tentatively, D is TRBD1 (6 bases). V lost 6 bases, J lost 3 bases, and 15 bases lay in between. CDR1 and CDR2 from the germline V gene are MGHRA and YSYEKL. There are 15 residues in the CDR3. The DNA of the CDR3 is TGCGCCAGCAGTCTCGTCAGGGGCGACAATCAGCCCCAGCATTTT. Translated: CASSLVRGDNQPQHF.

The chain couples TRBV6-6 to TRBJ1-3; 7 nucleotides agree with TRBD1. Germline assignment: CDR1 MNHNY and CDR2 SVGAGI (reference sequence). The V and J ends lost 6 bases and 7 bases, in that order; junction bases with no gene match: 12. The CDR3 runs 15 residues. CDR3 coding DNA: TGTGCCAGCAGCGACACGGAGGGGGCTTCTAACACCATATATTTT. It specifies CASSDTEGASNTIYF.

This chain links TRBV10-1 with TRBJ2-3; 9 bases are a match to TRBD2. V trimming: 4 bases; J trimming: 0 bases; junction bases outside the gene matches: 5. From germline, CDR1 is WNHNN and CDR2 SYGVQD (reference sequence). CDR3 length: 16 residues. CDR3 in amino acids: CASSVERGASTDTQYF. The DNA of the CDR3 is TGCGCCAGCAGTGTCGAGCGGGGGGCTAGCACAGATACGCAGTATTTT.

The chain carries TRBV18 and TRBJ1-4; 8 positions agree with TRBD1. CDR3 length: 14 amino acids. V lost 2 bases to trimming and J lost 7 bases; unmatched junction nucleotides: 3. Germline V CDR1 and CDR2: KGHSH, LQKENI. This chain's CDR3 is CASSPRQGSEKLFF. As DNA, the CDR3 is TGTGCCAGCTCACCAAGACAGGGGAGTGAAAAACTGTTTTTT.

This clone was seen only a few times. The chain recombines TRBV19 with TRBJ1-2, with 10 bases lining up with TRBD1. Trimming at V came to 8 bases and at J to 4 bases, leaving 13 bases not matched to a gene. The CDR3 runs to 16 residues. CDR1 and CDR2 from the germline V gene are LNHDA and SQIVND (reference sequence). For the CDR3, the DNA is TGTGCCAGTGAGCCCGGAGACAGGGGGCGCAGCTATGGCTACACCTTC. It codes for CASEPGDRGRSYGYTF.

The CDR3 sequence is CAWRGQGTPTGELFF. The CDR3 DNA reads as TGTGCCTGGAGAGGACAGGGGACCCCCACCGGGGAGCTGTTTTTT. V usage is TRBV30 and J usage is TRBJ2-2; 9 nucleotides agree with TRBD1. The CDR3 spans 15 residues. Losses at the gene ends were 3 bases for V and 4 bases for J; bases not matched to a gene: 6. Germline assignment: CDR1 GTSNPN and CDR2 SVGIG (reference sequence).

The V call is TRBV6-1, the J call TRBJ1-1; maybe TRBD1 (5 bases). The CDR3 extends over 14 amino acids. Trimming removed 3 bases from V and 0 bases from J, with 8 bases in between. CDR1 MNHNS and CDR2 SASEGT come from the germline V gene. CDR3 in amino acids: CASSETALNTEAFF. CDR3 DNA: TGTGCCAGCAGTGAGACAGCCTTGAACACTGAAGCTTTCTTT.

The CDR3 sequence is CASSGVTGDDKAFF. The CDR3 DNA follows: TGTGCCAGCAGCGGGGTGACAGGGGATGATAAAGCTTTCTTT. The chain carries TRBV7-9 and TRBJ1-1; 8 nucleotides agree with TRBD1. V was clipped by 5 bases and J by 9 bases; unmatched bases: 11. The CDR3 consists of 14 residues. Looked up from germline, CDR1 is SEHNR and CDR2 is FQNEAQ (reference sequence).

The chain's CDR3 is CASSLQGPPGELFF. DNA for the CDR3: TGTGCCAGCAGCCTACAGGGTCCCCCCGGGGAGCTGTTTTTT. The chain carries TRBV5-4 and TRBJ2-2, with TRBD1 as a possible D gene (6 bases). The V end was cut by 4 bases, the J end by 6 bases, with 13 bases between. CDR3 length equals 14 residues. The germline V gene encodes CDR1 SGHNT and CDR2 YYREEE (reference sequence).

The gene calls are TRBV7-9 and TRBJ2-1; unclear D gene. V shed 2 bases and J shed 0 bases, with 11 bases lying between them. In germline, CDR1 is SEHNR, CDR2 FQNEAQ (reference sequence). The CDR3 length is 16 residues. The CDR3 reads CASSLNLLGSYNEQFF. CDR3 in DNA: TGTGCCAGCAGCTTAAACCTCCTCGGCTCCTACAATGAGCAGTTCTTC. Based on the CDR3 plus reference TRBV7-9 and TRBJ2-1, the full variable domain is DTGVSQNPRHKITKRGQNVTFRCDPISEHNRLYWYRQTLGQGPEFLTYFQNEAQLEKSRLLSDRFSAERPKGSFSTLEIQRTEQGDSAMYLCASSLNLLGSYNEQFFGPGTRLTVL.

The genes are TRBV10-1 and TRBJ2-3, with TRBD1 identical over 7 bases. The CDR3 runs to 15 residues. After removal of 2 bases from V and 2 bases from J, the junction contained 4 bases not matched to a gene. Germline V CDR1 and CDR2: WNHNN, SYGVQD (reference sequence). The CDR3 coding sequence is TGCGCCAGCAGTGAGGGACAGGCCCCCACAGATACGCAGTATTTT. It translates to CASSEGQAPTDTQYF.

This clone was seen more than once but under ten times. The chain couples TRBV28 to TRBJ1-1, with D possibly matching TRBD1 (6 bases). Germline CDR1 MDHEN, CDR2 SYDVKM. The CDR3 runs 14 residues. V was pared by 4 bases and J by 1 base, with 10 bases between. DNA for the CDR3: TGTGCCAGCAGTTCCCCGACAGGGAACACTGAAGCTTTCTTT. It specifies CASSSPTGNTEAFF.

The chain recombines TRBV15 with TRBJ1-1; TRBD1 might be the D (5 bases). The germline V gene has CDR1 LNHNV and CDR2 YYDKDF (reference sequence). V gave up 0 bases and J gave up 4 bases, with 12 bases separating them. This CDR3 contains 15 residues. The CDR3 DNA sequence: TGTGCCACCAGCAGAGATACGGCGGGGGGCACTGAAGCTTTCTTT. Protein product: CATSRDTAGGTEAFF. Drawing the rest from reference TRBV15 and TRBJ1-1, the complete variable domain is DAMVIQNPRYQVTQFGKPVTLSCSQTLNHNVMYWYQQKSSQAPKLLFHYYDKDFNNEADTPDNFQSRRPNTSFCFLDIRSPGLGDTAMYLCATSRDTAGGTEAFFGQGTRLTVV.

The chain joins TRBV5-1 to TRBJ2-1; the match to TRBD2 covers 10 bases. Unmatched junction bases numbered 4, after V lost 0 bases and J lost 7 bases. This CDR3 has 15 amino acids. In germline, CDR1 is SGHRS, CDR2 YFSETQ. CDR3 sequence: CASSLGSGGANEQFF. The DNA for the CDR3 is TGCGCCAGCAGCTTGGGCAGCGGGGGGGCGAATGAGCAGTTCTTC.

The chain links TRBV19 to TRBJ1-6, with 9 bases matching TRBD1. The germline CDR1 and CDR2 sequences are LNHDA and SQIVND (reference sequence). This CDR3 comprises 16 residues. After removal of 0 bases from V and 5 bases from J, the junction contained 2 bases not matched to a gene. CDR3 in amino acids: CASSIDWTGDNSPLHF. DNA of the CDR3: TGTGCCAGTAGTATAGACTGGACAGGGGATAATTCACCCCTCCACTTT.

The chain uses TRBV4-1 and TRBJ2-1; TRBD1 agrees at 8 bases. Unmatched junction bases numbered 14, after V lost 1 base and J lost 6 bases. Looked up from germline, CDR1 is MGHRA and CDR2 is YSYEKL. The CDR3 covers 18 residues. The CDR3 reads CASSQGRVGQGALNEQFF. The CDR3, as DNA: TGCGCCAGCAGCCAAGGGCGGGTAGGTCAGGGGGCGCTCAATGAGCAGTTCTTC.

This clone was counted between two and nine times. The genes are TRBV2 and TRBJ1-1; D gene unclear. CDR1 is SNHLY, CDR2 FYNNEI, per germline. V was trimmed by 7 bases and J by 0 bases, leaving 9 bases between them. The CDR3 has 13 amino acids. CDR3: CASMLDVNTEAFF. The CDR3 bases are TGTGCCAGCATGTTAGATGTGAACACTGAAGCTTTCTTT.

This rearrangement joins TRBV2 to TRBJ1-2; no clear D gene. The germline V gene encodes CDR1 SNHLY and CDR2 FYNNEI. The CDR3 has 15 residues. Trimming stripped 0 bases from V and 7 bases from J, with 15 bases between. CDR3 coding DNA: TGTGCCAGCAGTGAAGCGCGGGGATACGGGAGTGGCTACACCTTC. Translated: CASSEARGYGSGYTF.

The rearrangement joins TRBV5-1 to TRBJ1-1, with D hard to call. This CDR3 is built from 14 residues. The ends were cut back, 5 bases at V and 3 bases at J, with 14 bases in the middle. Germline assignment: CDR1 SGHRS and CDR2 YFSETQ. The DNA of the CDR3 is TGCGCCAGCAGTTATTGGCCCGAGGACACTGAAGCTTTCTTT. It specifies CASSYWPEDTEAFF. Looking up the rest from reference TRBV5-1 and TRBJ1-1 gives the full variable domain: KAGVTQTPRYLIKTRGQQVTLSCSPISGHRSVSWYQQTPGQGLQFLFEYFSETQRNKGNFPGRFSGRQFSNSRSEMNVSTLELGDSALYLCASSYWPEDTEAFFGQGTRLTVV.

Turning to this clone: Distinct nucleotide sequences in the sample also encode this CDR3. The V call is TRBV28, the J call TRBJ2-7, with 8 bases fitting TRBD1. V shed 11 bases and J 2 bases; nucleotides not matched to a gene: 8. CDR3 length: 13 residues. Germline CDR1 MDHEN, CDR2 SYDVKM. Here the CDR3 reads CASGGTGPYEQYF. The CDR3 bases are TGTGCCTCAGGGGGGACAGGACCCTACGAGCAGTACTTC.

The gene calls are TRBV14 and TRBJ1-1; TRBD1 is a possible D gene (6 bases). The CDR3 totals 15 residues. V lost 5 bases, J lost 1 base, and 14 bases lay in between. The germline V gene has CDR1 SGHDN and CDR2 FVKESK. CDR3 DNA sequence: TGTGCCAGCAGCTACACGGGGGGGCGGAACACTGAAGCTTTCTTT. This gives the protein CASSYTGGRNTEAFF.

V is TRBV28 and J is TRBJ2-7; 8 nucleotides line up with TRBD2. Germline trimming cut 4 bases from V and 4 bases from J; bases unmatched to any gene: 9. This CDR3 spans 15 amino acids. Per the germline V gene, CDR1 is MDHEN and CDR2 is SYDVKM. Here the CDR3 DNA reads TGTGCCAGCAGTTCCCCATATCGGGGGGGGTACGAGCAGTACTTC. Amino acid sequence: CASSSPYRGGYEQYF. The full variable domain, rest sourced from reference TRBV28 and TRBJ2-7, is DVKVTQSSRYLVKRTGEKVFLECVQDMDHENMFWYRQDPGLGLRLIYFSYDVKMKEKGDIPEGYSVSREKKERFSLILESASTNQTSMYLCASSSPYRGGYEQYFGPGTRLTVT.

This clone came up a few times. This rearrangement joins TRBV4-1 to TRBJ2-5; D not certain. In germline, CDR1 is MGHRA, CDR2 YSYEKL. CDR3 length equals 18 residues. V was shortened by 0 bases and J by 4 bases, with 21 bases between the two germline ends. The DNA of the CDR3 is TGCGCCAGCAGCCAAGATCTCGCTGCGGCGCCTTCCAGAGAGACCCAGTACTTC. Translation gives CASSQDLAAAPSRETQYF.

The CDR3 region has the DNA TGTGCCACCAGCAGAGGTAGCAGCGGTTATGGCTACACCTTC. Translation gives CATSRGSSGYGYTF. The gene calls are TRBV15 and TRBJ1-2; D call uncertain. Germline V gene lookup returns CDR1 LNHNV and CDR2 YYDKDF (reference sequence). V shed 1 base and J shed 5 bases, with 11 bases lying between them. This CDR3 contains 14 residues.

This chain links TRBV7-2 with TRBJ1-6; no reliable D call. Germline V gene sequence: CDR1 SGHTA, CDR2 FQGNSA. This CDR3 is built from 17 residues. V shed 0 bases and J shed 5 bases, with 14 bases lying between them. CDR3 sequence: CASSLARGGSDNSPLHF. The CDR3 nucleotides read TGTGCCAGCAGCTTAGCGCGGGGAGGGTCCGATAATTCACCCCTCCACTTT. The full variable domain, completed using reference TRBV7-2 and TRBJ1-6, is GAGVSQSPSNKVTEKGKDVELRCDPISGHTALYWYRQSLGQGLEFLIYFQGNSAPDKSGLPSDRFSAERTGGSVSTLTIQRTQQEDSAVYLCASSLARGGSDNSPLHFGNGTRLTVT.

For the CDR3, the DNA is TGTGCCAGCAGTGATACGGGCAGGACTAACACTGAAGCTTTCTTT. Translating gives CASSDTGRTNTEAFF. This chain connects TRBV2 to TRBJ1-1; D gene unclear. The CDR3 contains 15 residues. Per germline, CDR1 SNHLY and CDR2 FYNNEI. Trimming pared 3 bases from V and 2 bases from J, leaving 13 bases between. Supplemented by reference TRBV2 and TRBJ1-1, the full variable domain reads EPEVTQTPSHQVTQMGQEVILRCVPISNHLYFYWYRQILGQKVEFLVSFYNNEISEKSEIFDDQFSVERPDGSNFTLKIRSTKLEDSAMYFCASSDTGRTNTEAFFGQGTRLTVV.

V gene TRBV11-2 combines with J gene TRBJ2-5; TRBD1 is a possible D gene (6 bases). The CDR3 runs 16 residues. CDR1 is SGHAT and CDR2 is FQNNGV in the germline V gene. V shed 4 bases and J shed 5 bases, with 20 bases lying between them. CDR3 bases: TGTGCCAGCAGCTGGGGCCGGGACATTACGTGGGAGACCCAGTACTTC. Its protein product is CASSWGRDITWETQYF.

V and J are TRBV2 and TRBJ1-2; a weak D match, TRBD1 (6 bases). Trimming cost V 1 base and J 3 bases, with 15 bases left between them. CDR1 SNHLY and CDR2 FYNNEI come from the germline V gene. CDR3 size: 16 residues. DNA of the CDR3: TGTGCCAGCAGTGAAGTAAACAGGGCTCAGGACTATGGCTACACCTTC. Protein product: CASSEVNRAQDYGYTF.

The chain is built from TRBV30 and TRBJ2-1; D remains unclear. This CDR3 contains 13 residues. V lost 0 bases and J 8 bases, leaving 11 bases between the germline ends. Germline lookup yields CDR1 GTSNPN and CDR2 SVGIG (reference sequence). The CDR3 here is CAWSVLASYEQFF. In nucleotides, the CDR3 is TGTGCCTGGAGTGTACTCGCGAGTTATGAGCAGTTCTTC.

This clone showed up just once. The chain carries TRBV28 and TRBJ2-7; maybe TRBD2 (7 bases). The germline V and J ends were trimmed by 3 bases and 2 bases, with 14 bases remaining between them. The germline V gene encodes CDR1 MDHEN and CDR2 SYDVKM. The CDR3 contains 15 residues. In DNA, the CDR3 is TGTGCCAGCAGTTTTAGGGGGGGGGCTGCCTACGAGCAGTACTTC. Its translation: CASSFRGGAAYEQYF. The full variable domain, in which reference TRBV28 and TRBJ2-7 provide the parts outside the CDR3, is DVKVTQSSRYLVKRTGEKVFLECVQDMDHENMFWYRQDPGLGLRLIYFSYDVKMKEKGDIPEGYSVSREKKERFSLILESASTNQTSMYLCASSFRGGAAYEQYFGPGTRLTVT.

The CDR3 region is CASSQRQGGDSETQYF. The DNA of the CDR3 is TGCGCCAGCAGCCAACGACAGGGGGGGGATTCAGAGACCCAGTACTTC. The chain employs TRBV4-1 and TRBJ2-5; 9 nucleotides line up with TRBD1. V shed 2 bases, J shed 4 bases, and the junction held 8 bases outside the gene matches. This CDR3 has 16 amino acids. Germline V lookup: CDR1 MGHRA, CDR2 YSYEKL.